The text below deals with one TCR beta chain. This clonotype was seen a handful of times. There is no known antigen for this receptor. Possible read error: a much larger clone is one base away. The data are from a study of blood T cells in healthy people across ages (dated by TCRdb to between 2014 and 2017). About the study as a whole: In model experiments, template switching captured about one uniquely barcoded TCR beta cDNA molecule for every two T cells. The donors were split into four age groups: young (average around 16 years), middle-aged (roughly 42), aged (62) and long-lived (82). Using the same blood draw, the study looked at two additional independent replicas of 1 million unique cDNA reads for two donors, one aged 18 to 30 and the other aged 80 or older. The study measured age-related changes in TCR beta repertoire diversity using deep sequencing normalized with unique cDNA molecular identifiers. To avoid experimental bias, donors of different ages were spread randomly across the sequencing lanes.

Libraries were made using 5' RACE. Instrument used: Illumina HiSeq 2500. The second PCR ran for roughly 6 to 11 cycles and used a J-beta primer mix along with a sample-barcoded 5' primer. Each TCR beta cDNA molecule received a unique molecular identifier from a template-switch 5' adaptor carrying 12 random nucleotides. Each sample yielded at least 2.5 million CDR3-containing paired-end reads. The Mint cDNA synthesis kit, primed by a TRBC-specific oligonucleotide, was used to synthesize first-strand cDNA from all RNA. After uracil-DNA glycosylase treatment, a first 18-cycle PCR used universal primers M1SS and BC2_uni_R on all cDNA. The original methods were these. For normalization, 1 million high-quality reads, each with a distinct molecular identifier, were randomly selected from each sample. Instead of being binned into consensus sequences, reads with shared molecular identifiers were discarded. MiTCR, set to a Q25 quality threshold and the strictest error-elimination algorithm, was used for CDR3 identification, clonotype clustering and error correction. Lower-bound total TCR beta diversity was estimated with a nonparametric unseen species model using Euler transformation. TCRdb's own reprocessing of the public reads used fastp at Q25 and MiXCR and kept productive beta chains. Duplicate CDR3 protein sequences are folded into a single record with the most common DNA and genes. These V and J calls are TCRdb output, not the study's own analysis. This sample holds 650,000 to 700,000 distinct CDR3 sequences; roughly 32% were observed only once. 15% to 17% of the sample is in the top ten clones.

Study-wide findings and limitations: Observed TCR beta diversity correlated strongly with the percentage of naive T cells measured by flow cytometry. Compared with the aged group, the long-lived group had more naive CD4+ T cells, fewer expanded clones and increased TCR diversity, a pattern suggesting age selection. Conclusive comparison of naive and antigen-experienced compartments was prevented by the profiling of bulk unsorted PBMCs. Observed TCR beta diversity per million T cells fell roughly linearly with age, and a significant reduction was already apparent by age about 38. Estimates of total diversity based on one million sequenced T cells were regarded as lower bounds and as underestimates. The CMV infection status of donors was not known, potentially confounding age-related changes in expanded clonotypes.

The donors were roughly 40 Caucasian individuals from Russia, aged roughly 6 to 100 years, who were systemically healthy. Around 10 milliliters of peripheral blood were drawn from each donor into EDTA-treated Vacutainer tubes. Ficoll-Paque density-gradient centrifugation was used to isolate PBMCs, with at least 6.5 million per sample. Trizol reagent was used to extract total RNA from PBMCs, with at least 5.5 micrograms per sample. The percentages of naive CD45RAhigh/CD27high T cells were determined by flow cytometry on a PBMC aliquot from every donor. The sequence was collected from a woman of 80 years or more in good health. Donor details come from another sample of the same person, matched by shared clones. The specimen sequenced was blood.

Here the CDR3 is given as CATSGEGGGSYEQYF. The DNA sequence is TGTGCCACCAGCGGAGAGGGGGGGGGCTCCTACGAGCAGTACTTC. The chain couples TRBV15 to TRBJ2-7; a tentative D match to TRBD2 spans 7 bases. The CDR3, cysteine through phenylalanine, is 15 amino acids long. Here the CDR3 DNA is all that survives: 45 bases in frame from base 1. From a lookup of the germline V gene (reference sequence), CDR1 and CDR2 are LNHNV and YYDKDF.